This record covers a single T cell receptor (beta chain). J lost 3 bases, V lost 2 bases, and 3 bases had no gene match. Germline loops: CDR1 SGHRS, CDR2 YFSETQ. The CDR3 is 15 residues long. The sample comes from a study of blood T cell repertoires in COVID-19. In the original workflow: Estimation of nucleated cell counts was performed using reference gene primer amplification. Profiled with immunoSEQ multiplex PCR; TCRdb holds only in-frame clones, not every one. V, J and clone size are taken as reported in that table, and D and trimming were inferred from the DNA itself. The repertoire holds 200,000 to 250,000 clones, approximately 87% seen once, with 2% to 2.5% in the top ten.

The sequenced sample was peripheral blood. This chain links TRBV5-1 with TRBJ2-2; the match to TRBD2 covers 8 bases. The receptor was isolated from a woman aged 50 to 60 with acute or convalescent COVID-19. The CDR3 bases are TGCGCCAGCAGCTTCGGACTAGCCGACACCGGGGAGCTGTTTTTT. Protein product: CASSFGLADTGELFF.